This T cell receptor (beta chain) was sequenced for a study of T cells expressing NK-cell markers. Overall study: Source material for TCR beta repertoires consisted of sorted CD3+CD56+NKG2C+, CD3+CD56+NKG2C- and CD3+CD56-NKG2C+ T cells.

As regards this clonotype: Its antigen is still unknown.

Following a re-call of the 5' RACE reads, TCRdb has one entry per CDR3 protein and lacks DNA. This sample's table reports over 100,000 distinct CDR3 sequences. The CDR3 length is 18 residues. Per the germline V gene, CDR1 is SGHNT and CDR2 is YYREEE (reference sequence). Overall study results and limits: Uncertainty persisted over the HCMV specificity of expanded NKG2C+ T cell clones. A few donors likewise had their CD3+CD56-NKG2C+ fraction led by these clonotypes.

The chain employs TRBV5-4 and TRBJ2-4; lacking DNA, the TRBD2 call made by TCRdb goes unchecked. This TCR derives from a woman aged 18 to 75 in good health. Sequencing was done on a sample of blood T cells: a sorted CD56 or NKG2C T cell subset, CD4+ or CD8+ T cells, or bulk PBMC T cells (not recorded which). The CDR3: CASSLGLAGELAKNIQYF. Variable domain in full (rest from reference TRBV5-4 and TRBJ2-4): ETGVTQSPTHLIKTRGQQVTLRCSSQSGHNTVSWYQQALGQGPQFIFQYYREEENGRGNFPPRFSGLQFPNYSSELNVNALELDDSALYLCASSLGLAGELAKNIQYFGAGTRLSVL.